This passage covers 32 T cell receptor beta chains from one sample sequenced in a study of T-cell memory formation after mild COVID-19 (dated by TCRdb to the early 2020s). The protocol used for the library was 5' RACE. Sequencing took place on an Illumina NovaSeq 6000. TCRdb passed the public sequencing reads through fastp at Q25 and MiXCR, retaining productive beta sequences. Rows with one shared CDR3 protein collapse into an entry with the most common genes and DNA. This sample lists 15,000 or so distinct CDR3 sequences; roughly 21% were detected once. The ten biggest clones cover 45% to 75% of the sample. The sequenced material came from PBMCs or a T cell subset sorted from them (not recorded which). All receptors come from a man aged 18 to 30 who had mild COVID-19 (a few samples of this study predate the infection). The sample titles of this study are shuffled in the database, so cell type and time point are left out; the donor was told from shared clones.

This clonotype was seen only a few times. The V gene is TRBV2, the J gene TRBJ1-2; D remains ambiguous. The CDR3 length is 11 residues. V gave up 3 bases and J gave up 5 bases, with 4 bases separating them. CDR1 is SNHLY and CDR2 is FYNNEI in the germline V gene. The CDR3 DNA reads as TGTGCCAGCAGTGACTTATATGGCTACACCTTC. Translation: CASSDLYGYTF.

The chain links TRBV7-9 to TRBJ2-1, with 13 bases lining up with TRBD2. Germline CDR1 SEHNR, CDR2 FQNEAQ (reference sequence). This CDR3 is 16 amino acids long. The V and J ends lost 4 bases and 2 bases, in that order; junction bases with no gene match: 2. This CDR3 is CASSSTSGGAYNEQFF. CDR3 DNA: TGTGCCAGCAGCTCCACTAGCGGGGGGGCCTACAATGAGCAGTTCTTC.

This clonotype was observed many times. The chain employs TRBV29-1 and TRBJ1-1; D ambiguous. V lost 7 bases to trimming and J lost 6 bases, with 24 bases between them. This CDR3 has 15 amino acids. Germline V gene lookup returns CDR1 SQVTM and CDR2 ANQGSEA. DNA of the CDR3: TGCAGCGCCCCTAACCCCGTAATATCTGGCGCTGAAGCTTTCTTT. It codes for CSAPNPVISGAEAFF. The complete variable domain, with remaining parts taken from reference TRBV29-1 and TRBJ1-1, reads SAVISQKPSRDICQRGTSLTIQCQVDSQVTMMFWYRQQPGQSLTLIATANQGSEATYESGFVIDKFPISRPNLTFSTLTVSNMSPEDSSIYLCSAPNPVISGAEAFFGQGTRLTVV.

This clonotype was counted a single time. This chain uses TRBV12-3 or TRBV12-4 with TRBJ2-1; D is unclear. V lost 4 bases and J lost 8, with 18 bases in between. The CDR3 contains 15 residues. Here the CDR3 reads CASSWGPRLGYEQFF. In nucleotides, the CDR3 is TGTGCCAGCAGTTGGGGTCCTCGTCTCGGGTATGAGCAGTTCTTC.

This clonotype was picked up a small number of times. This chain uses TRBV11-2 with TRBJ2-7; TRBD2 aligns across 7 bases. This CDR3 region has 14 residues. The ends lost 3 bases at V and 4 bases at J; junction bases unmatched: 6. Looked up from germline, CDR1 is SGHAT and CDR2 is FQNNGV. The CDR3 DNA follows: TGTGCCAGCAGCTTGGCTAGCGGTAATTACGAGCAGTACTTC. Its protein product is CASSLASGNYEQYF.

This clonotype was recorded a few times. The chain joins TRBV2 to TRBJ1-1; TRBD1 matches 7 bases. This CDR3 contains 14 residues. Trimming removed 7 bases from V and 1 base from J; junction bases left unmatched: 6. CDR1 SNHLY and CDR2 FYNNEI come from the germline V gene. CDR3 sequence (DNA): TGTGCCAGCATTTCCCAGGGGGGGAACACTGAAGCTTTCTTT. Translation: CASISQGGNTEAFF.

The chain is built from TRBV20-1 and TRBJ1-1; TRBD1 matches at 8 bases. Germline loops: CDR1 DFQATT, CDR2 SNEGSKA (reference sequence). Trimming removed 6 bases from V and 9 bases from J; junction bases left unmatched: 3. This CDR3 has 10 residues. CDR3 coding DNA: TGCAGTGCAAGGGACAGGAAAGCTTTCTTT. The encoded protein is CSARDRKAFF.

This clonotype was observed a few times. J is TRBJ2-5 and V is TRBV6-6; D is ambiguous. Trimming took off 0 bases at V and 2 bases at J, with 16 bases between the two ends. This CDR3 contains 17 residues. Germline-derived CDR1 and CDR2 are MNHNY and SVGAGI (reference sequence). CDR3 sequence reads: CASSYSISRRRQETQYF. The DNA of the CDR3 is TGTGCCAGCAGTTACTCGATTTCCCGACGCAGGCAAGAGACCCAGTACTTC.

The chain has TRBV5-1 and TRBJ2-1; D might be TRBD2 (7 bases). Germline CDR1 reads SGHRS; CDR2 reads YFSETQ. V was pared by 5 bases and J by 8 bases, with 17 bases between. The CDR3 consists of 14 residues. The CDR3 sequence: CASRGGGPEDEQFF. CDR3 coding DNA: TGCGCCAGCAGAGGCGGGGGCCCGGAGGATGAGCAGTTCTTC.

This chain uses TRBV5-6 with TRBJ2-3; 10 nucleotides agree with TRBD2. This CDR3 contains 16 residues. The junction had 4 bases not matched to a gene; V was cut back by 1 base and J by 2 bases. The germline V gene encodes CDR1 SGHDT and CDR2 YYEEEE. As DNA, the CDR3 is TGTGCCAGCAGCTTGTCTAGCGGGGGATACACAGATACGCAGTATTTT. It is translated as CASSLSSGGYTDTQYF.

The V call is TRBV29-1, the J call TRBJ2-1; 10 nucleotides line up with TRBD2. Per the germline V gene, CDR1 is SQVTM and CDR2 is ANQGSEA. The CDR3 consists of 14 residues. Trimming took 6 bases from V and 2 from J; bases not matched to a gene: 4. The CDR3 DNA sequence: TGCAGCGTCAATAGCGGGGGGACCTACAATGAGCAGTTCTTC. Its protein is CSVNSGGTYNEQFF.

The gene calls are TRBV5-6 and TRBJ2-7; the match to TRBD1 covers 9 bases. The CDR3 spans 14 residues. J was trimmed by 2 bases and V by 4 bases; bases with no gene match: 4. Germline CDR1 SGHDT, CDR2 YYEEEE. CDR3 sequence: CASSPGTGTYEQYF. The CDR3 DNA sequence: TGTGCCAGCAGCCCCGGGACAGGGACCTACGAGCAGTACTTC.

This clonotype came up many times. The CDR3 here is CASSFQGARETQYF. The DNA for the CDR3 is TGCGCCAGCAGCTTCCAGGGGGCACGGGAGACCCAGTACTTC. J is TRBJ2-5 and V is TRBV5-1; 8 positions match TRBD1. This CDR3 contains 14 residues. Germline CDR1 and CDR2: SGHRS and YFSETQ. Trimming at V came to 2 bases and at J to 5 bases, leaving 5 bases not matched to a gene.

Ten or more counts support this clonotype. The rearrangement uses TRBV3-1 and TRBJ2-2; D remains ambiguous. CDR1 is LGHDT and CDR2 is YNNKEL in the germline V gene (reference sequence). V lost 1 base and J 4 bases, leaving 16 bases between the germline ends. The CDR3 spans 17 residues. The CDR3 reads CASSQGALMDRTGELFF. In DNA, the CDR3 is TGTGCCAGCAGCCAAGGGGCCCTCATGGACCGCACCGGGGAGCTGTTTTTT. The full variable domain, with the rest looked up from reference TRBV3-1 and TRBJ2-2, is DTAVSQTPKYLVTQMGNDKSIKCEQNLGHDTMYWYKQDSKKFLKIMFSYNNKELIINETVPNRFSPKSPDKAHLNLHINSLELGDSAVYFCASSQGALMDRTGELFFGEGSRLTVL.

This clonotype has more than one count but fewer than ten. J is TRBJ2-3 and V is TRBV25-1; no definite D call. CDR3 size: 13 residues. Germline CDR1 reads MGHDK; CDR2 reads SYGVNS. V shed 4 bases and J shed 2 bases, with 7 bases lying between them. CDR3 loop: CASSARFTDTQYF. The CDR3 coding sequence is TGTGCCAGCAGTGCACGTTTCACAGATACGCAGTATTTT.

This clonotype was found a few times. The chain uses TRBV9 and TRBJ2-5; TRBD2 aligns across 8 bases. V shed 0 bases and J 5 bases; nucleotides not matched to a gene: 6. The CDR3 is 15 amino acids. The germline gives CDR1 SGDLS, CDR2 YYNGEE. As DNA, the CDR3 is TGTGCCAGCAGCGTAGACGGGGGGGCAGGGGAGACCCAGTACTTC. Translating it yields CASSVDGGAGETQYF.

In this sample, this clonotype turned up a few times. J is TRBJ2-1 and V is TRBV6-4, with TRBD2 matching over 10 bases. Germline CDR1 is MRHNA and CDR2 is SNTAGT. CDR3 length: 14 amino acids. The junction had 6 bases not matched to a gene; V was cut back by 6 bases and J by 7 bases. CDR3 residues: CASSRLAGVNEQFF. CDR3 sequence (DNA): TGTGCCAGCAGCCGCCTAGCGGGAGTTAATGAGCAGTTCTTC.

This clonotype has ten or more counts. The gene calls are TRBV5-8 and TRBJ2-7, with D possibly being TRBD1 (5 bases). The CDR3 has 13 amino acids. CDR1 and CDR2 from the germline V gene are SGHTS and YDEGEE. V lost 0 bases and J lost 3, with 7 bases in between. CDR3 protein: CASSLEGDYEQYF. In nucleotides, the CDR3 is TGTGCCAGCAGCTTGGAAGGGGACTACGAGCAGTACTTC.

This clonotype was detected ten times or more. The chain has TRBV3-1 and TRBJ1-1; the D is unclear. The CDR3 has 13 amino acids. Germline V gene sequence: CDR1 LGHDT, CDR2 YNNKEL (reference sequence). Trimming left V 5 bases short and J 0 bases short, with 7 bases between. The CDR3 spells CASSRVLNTEAFF. The CDR3 DNA follows: TGTGCCAGCAGCAGGGTTTTGAACACTGAAGCTTTCTTT.

The chain couples TRBV12-3 or TRBV12-4 to TRBJ2-7, with D perhaps TRBD1 (5 bases). The ends were cut back, 5 bases at V and 2 bases at J, with 7 bases in the middle. The CDR3 is 12 residues long. As DNA, the CDR3 is TGTGCCAGCAGTGGGGCCACCTACGAGCAGTACGTC. Translated, it gives CASSGATYEQYV.

CDR3 sequence reads: CASSRGDRTEAFF. The CDR3, as DNA: TGTGCCAGCAGCCGGGGGGACCGGACTGAAGCTTTCTTT. V gene TRBV5-4 combines with J gene TRBJ1-1; D may be TRBD1 (5 bases). This CDR3 has 13 residues. The V end was cut by 4 bases, the J end by 5 bases, with 12 bases between. The germline V gene encodes CDR1 SGHNT and CDR2 YYREEE (reference sequence).

This chain connects TRBV5-1 to TRBJ2-1, with unresolved D. The germline V and J ends were trimmed by 1 base and 2 bases, with 13 bases remaining between them. CDR1 and CDR2 from the germline V gene are SGHRS and YFSETQ. There are 16 residues in the CDR3. The CDR3 region is CASSLRVSGTYNEQFF. Here the CDR3 DNA reads TGCGCCAGCAGCTTGCGGGTTAGTGGGACCTACAATGAGCAGTTCTTC.

This clonotype occurred many times. The chain links TRBV4-2 to TRBJ2-3; D perhaps matches TRBD2 (6 bases). Trimming cost V 4 bases and J 3 bases, with 20 bases left between them. This CDR3 contains 17 residues. Germline V gene sequence: CDR1 LGHNA, CDR2 YNFKEQ. In nucleotides, the CDR3 is TGTGCCAGCAGCCTCCCACCGGGACTCCAAGGGACAGATACGCAGTATTTT. Its translation is CASSLPPGLQGTDTQYF.

V usage is TRBV3-1 and J usage is TRBJ2-5; the match to TRBD1 covers 7 bases. This CDR3 comprises 14 residues. CDR1 is LGHDT and CDR2 is YNNKEL in the germline V gene (reference sequence). V shed 1 base and J 2 bases; nucleotides not matched to a gene: 1. The CDR3 DNA follows: TGTGCCAGCAGCCAAGGACAGGGTCAAGAGACCCAGTACTTC. This sequence encodes CASSQGQGQETQYF.

The rearrangement links TRBV7-9 to TRBJ2-1, with no clear D. The CDR3 spans 17 residues. Trimming pared 3 bases from V and 0 bases from J, leaving 15 bases between. Germline V gene data show CDR1 as SEHNR and CDR2 as FQNEAQ (reference sequence). CDR3 amino acids: CASSFRSVPGSYNEQFF. Written as DNA, the CDR3 is TGTGCCAGCAGCTTTCGCTCGGTGCCGGGCTCCTACAATGAGCAGTTCTTC.

This clonotype was picked up one time. CDR3 amino acids: CASSLYGSAEAFF. The CDR3 nucleotides are TGCGCCAGCAGCTTGTACGGGAGTGCTGAAGCTTTCTTT. The gene calls are TRBV5-1 and TRBJ1-1; D gene unclear. The V gene lost 1 base and the J gene lost 6 bases, with 10 bases spanning the gap. There are 13 residues in the CDR3. CDR1 SGHRS and CDR2 YFSETQ come from the germline V gene.

The sample holds many counts of this clonotype. The genes are TRBV19 and TRBJ1-2, with 10 bases matching TRBD1. The CDR3 is 14 amino acids. Germline values: CDR1 LNHDA, CDR2 SQIVND (reference sequence). The junction had 8 bases not matched to a gene; V was cut back by 7 bases and J by 6 bases. CDR3 sequence (DNA): TGTGCCAGTACCCCCGGGACAGGGGTTGATGGCTACACCTTC. Its translation: CASTPGTGVDGYTF.

This clonotype is labeled as medium-sized (0.01 to 0.1%). This sequence joins TRBV7-3 and TRBJ1-4; possible D gene TRBD1, 5 bases. The germline V gene has CDR1 SGHTA and CDR2 FQGTGA. The CDR3 spans 16 residues. Trimming stripped 1 base from V and 6 bases from J, with 15 bases between. CDR3 sequence reads: CASSLRGDLAHEKLFF. CDR3 coding DNA: TGTGCCAGCAGCTTAAGGGGGGATCTCGCTCATGAAAAACTGTTTTTT.

This sequence joins TRBV9 and TRBJ2-1, with 7 bases aligning to TRBD2. The CDR3 length is 15 residues. V lost 0 bases to trimming and J lost 0 bases; unmatched junction nucleotides: 0. Germline loops: CDR1 SGDLS, CDR2 YYNGEE. The CDR3 DNA reads TGTGCCAGCAGCGTAGGCGGGGGCTCCTACAATGAGCAGTTCTTC. Translating it yields CASSVGGGSYNEQFF.

This clonotype was detected only a few times. The gene calls are TRBV18 and TRBJ1-5; D remains unclear. CDR1 and CDR2 from the germline V gene are KGHSH and LQKENI. The V gene lost 3 bases and the J gene lost 2 bases, with 5 bases spanning the gap. The CDR3 contains 13 residues. The CDR3 loop is CASSPEGNQPQHF. DNA of the CDR3: TGTGCCAGCTCACCCGAAGGCAATCAGCCCCAGCATTTT.

This clonotype appeared many times. V gene TRBV20-1 combines with J gene TRBJ2-7, with 7 bases aligning to TRBD2. The germline CDR1 and CDR2 sequences are DFQATT and SNEGSKA (reference sequence). V was clipped by 6 bases and J by 3 bases; unmatched bases: 5. The CDR3 loop spans 12 amino acids. CDR3: CSARWEGYEQYF. The CDR3 nucleotides are TGCAGTGCCCGTTGGGAGGGCTACGAGCAGTACTTC.

In its sample, this clonotype was seen many times. This chain connects TRBV7-9 to TRBJ1-2, with no clear D. Germline V CDR1 and CDR2: SEHNR, FQNEAQ (reference sequence). V was trimmed by 5 bases and J by 2 bases, leaving 9 bases between them. CDR3 length equals 13 residues. The CDR3 spells CASSPTGNYGYTF. The CDR3 DNA reads as TGTGCCAGCAGCCCTACGGGCAACTATGGCTACACCTTC.